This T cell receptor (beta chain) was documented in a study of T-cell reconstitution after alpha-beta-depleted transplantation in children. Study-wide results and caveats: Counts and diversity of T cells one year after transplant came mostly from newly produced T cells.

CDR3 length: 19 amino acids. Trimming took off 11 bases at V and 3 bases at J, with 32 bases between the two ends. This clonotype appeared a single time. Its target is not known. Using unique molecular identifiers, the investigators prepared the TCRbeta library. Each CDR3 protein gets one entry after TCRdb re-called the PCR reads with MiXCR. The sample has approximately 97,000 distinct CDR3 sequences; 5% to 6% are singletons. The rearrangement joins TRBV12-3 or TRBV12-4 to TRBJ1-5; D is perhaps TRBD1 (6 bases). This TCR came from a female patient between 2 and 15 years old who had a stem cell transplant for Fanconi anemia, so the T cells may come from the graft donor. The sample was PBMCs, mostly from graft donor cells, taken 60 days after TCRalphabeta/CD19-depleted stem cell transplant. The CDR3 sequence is CACCLPHTGPGFPNQPQHF. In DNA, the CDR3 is TGTGCCTGCTGTTTACCCCACACAGGGCCAGGATTTCCCAATCAGCCCCAGCATTTT.